Following are 6 T cell receptor beta chains from one sample sequenced in a study of naive and memory T cell subsets. The beta constant-region primer was an equimolar mix of two oligonucleotides covering TRBC1 and TRBC2. One entry per CDR3 protein, called by TCRdb with MiXCR from the UMI-ligation and nested PCR reads. The sample yields around 40,000 distinct CDR3 sequences, about an eighth seen once. Material for sequencing was effector memory CD4+ T cells from blood. Subset: effector memory, CD45RA- CD27-. The receptors were sampled from a human donor in good health.

This clonotype appeared a single time. The J gene is TRBJ1-5, the V gene TRBV10-3; D ambiguous. This CDR3 region has 12 residues. Between the trimmed V and J ends, which lost 7 bases and 4 bases, there was a span of 8 bases. The germline CDR1 and CDR2 sequences are ENHRY and SYGVKD. CDR3 DNA sequence: TGTGCCATCACTGATGGGAATCAGCCCCAGCATTTT. Encoded protein: CAITDGNQPQHF.

This clonotype was counted only a few times. This rearrangement joins TRBV2 to TRBJ2-1; D gene uncertain. This CDR3 has 11 residues. Germline assignment: CDR1 SNHLY and CDR2 FYNNEI. The V end was cut by 4 bases, the J end by 8 bases, with 6 bases between. The CDR3 region has the DNA TGTGCCAGCAGTGCGAAGCATGAGCAGTTCTTC. Amino acid sequence: CASSAKHEQFF.

This clonotype occurred many times. This chain connects TRBV27 to TRBJ1-5, with TRBD1 identical over 10 bases. Germline V lookup: CDR1 MNHEY, CDR2 SMNVEV (reference sequence). V lost 6 bases to trimming and J lost 4 bases; unmatched junction nucleotides: 3. The CDR3 contains 14 residues. This CDR3 reads CASRAGQGNQPQHF. Here the CDR3 DNA reads TGTGCCAGCAGGGCGGGACAGGGGAATCAGCCCCAGCATTTT.

This chain uses TRBV5-5 with TRBJ1-5; tentatively, D is TRBD1 (6 bases). CDR3 length: 17 residues. Germline lookup yields CDR1 SGHKS and CDR2 YYEKEE (reference sequence). Trimming shortened V by 4 bases and J by 0 bases, and 17 bases separated the two germline ends. In DNA, the CDR3 is TGTGCCAGCAGCGAGTCTTATGGACAGAATAGCAATCAGCCCCAGCATTTT. Its protein is CASSESYGQNSNQPQHF.

This clonotype was detected ten times or more. The rearrangement links TRBV7-8 to TRBJ2-5; TRBD1 or TRBD2 may be the D gene (6 bases each). V was cut by 8 bases and J by 5 bases, with 18 bases left in between. This CDR3 contains 14 residues. The germline CDR1 and CDR2 sequences are SGHVS and FQNEAQ. The CDR3 nucleotides are TGTGCCAGCTCGCAGAGGGGGGCGGGTGAGACCCAGTACTTC. Protein: CASSQRGAGETQYF. The full variable domain, in which reference TRBV7-8 and TRBJ2-5 provide the parts outside the CDR3, is GAGVSQSPRYKVAKRGQDVALRCDPISGHVSLFWYQQALGQGPEFLTYFQNEAQLDKSGLPSDRFFAERPEGSVSTLKIQRTQQEDSAVYLCASSQRGAGETQYFGPGTRLLVL.

The gene calls are TRBV20-1 and TRBJ2-7, with D perhaps matching TRBD1 (6 bases). V was trimmed by 3 bases and J by 0 bases, leaving 9 bases between them. The CDR3 has 13 residues. The germline gives CDR1 DFQATT, CDR2 SNEGSKA (reference sequence). CDR3 nucleotides: TGCAGTGCTAGTTTGGACAGCTCCTACGAGCAGTACTTC. It codes for CSASLDSSYEQYF.